This T cell receptor (beta chain) was sequenced for a study of shared clonotypes between healthy human individuals. Study-level findings and limits: A reduction in generation probabilities was seen for non-shared clonotypes relative to those shared by all four donors.

The input for sorted-subset replicate PCRs was approximately 200 ng DNA, about 29,000 T cell genomes. Authors' data handling: Filtering differed since immunoSEQ provided only junctions, with no quality scores. Assay used: immunoSEQ multiplex PCR; TCRdb lists only in-frame clones, some missing. That table is the source of V, J and clone size, and D and trimming were worked out from the DNA. The sample has 700,000 to 950,000 clones; roughly 96% are singletons. Regarding this clone: The antigen is unknown.

The germline V and J ends were trimmed by 4 bases and 1 base, with 20 bases remaining between them. The CDR3 contains 18 residues. Germline V CDR1 and CDR2: LNHNV, YYDKDF (reference sequence). Cells designated naive CD8 were CD45RO-negative and were positively selected for CCR7, with terminally differentiated effector memory CD45RA+ cells excluded. Adult Caucasians living in Nashville, Tennessee made up all of the donors. The clonotype comes from a man between 25 and 39 years old in good health. The sequencing sample was made of naive CD8+ T cells sorted from blood. The V call is TRBV15, the J call TRBJ1-5; D is perhaps TRBD1 (6 bases). CDR3 protein: CATSIESTMDSSNQPQHF. CDR3 in DNA: TGTGCCACCAGCATCGAATCAACTATGGACAGCAGCAATCAGCCCCAGCATTTT.